Sequencing of this TCR beta chain was carried out in a study of cytomegalovirus exposure and HLA in healthy donors. General study points: In terms of immune exposure information, only CMV serostatus was available. V segments that were indistinguishable, TRBV6-2 and TRBV6-3 among them, were omitted from analysis.

This clone has more than one count but fewer than ten. Its antigen is not known. This CDR3 has 15 amino acids. CDR1 is SGHRS and CDR2 is YFSETQ in the germline V gene. V was clipped by 0 bases and J by 5 bases; unmatched bases: 6. The PCR ran on 60 Vbeta and 13 Jbeta primers. Method: immunoSEQ multiplex PCR; TCRdb's copy keeps in-frame clones and lacks some. This table has about 94,000 clones, around 66% appearing once. This sequence originates from a man between 25 and 39 years old in good health and CMV-seronegative. Input material: PBMCs. The genes are TRBV5-1 and TRBJ2-3, with 7 bases that match TRBD2. The CDR3 loop reads CASSLVREDVDTQYF. In nucleotides, the CDR3 is TGCGCCAGCAGCTTGGTTCGGGAGGATGTAGATACGCAGTATTTT.